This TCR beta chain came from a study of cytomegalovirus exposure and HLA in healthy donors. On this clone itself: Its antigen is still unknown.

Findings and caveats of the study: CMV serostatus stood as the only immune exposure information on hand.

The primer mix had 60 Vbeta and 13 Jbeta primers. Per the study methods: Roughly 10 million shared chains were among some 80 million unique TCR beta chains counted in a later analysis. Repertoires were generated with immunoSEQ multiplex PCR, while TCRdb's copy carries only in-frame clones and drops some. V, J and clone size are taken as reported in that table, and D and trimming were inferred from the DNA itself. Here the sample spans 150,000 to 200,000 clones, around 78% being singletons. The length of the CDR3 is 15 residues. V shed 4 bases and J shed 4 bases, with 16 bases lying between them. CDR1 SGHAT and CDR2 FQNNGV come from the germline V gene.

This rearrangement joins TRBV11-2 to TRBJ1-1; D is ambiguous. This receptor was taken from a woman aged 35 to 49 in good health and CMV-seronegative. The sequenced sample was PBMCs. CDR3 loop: CASSSLREPGTEAFF. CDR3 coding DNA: TGTGCCAGCAGCTCACTTCGCGAGCCTGGCACTGAAGCTTTCTTT.